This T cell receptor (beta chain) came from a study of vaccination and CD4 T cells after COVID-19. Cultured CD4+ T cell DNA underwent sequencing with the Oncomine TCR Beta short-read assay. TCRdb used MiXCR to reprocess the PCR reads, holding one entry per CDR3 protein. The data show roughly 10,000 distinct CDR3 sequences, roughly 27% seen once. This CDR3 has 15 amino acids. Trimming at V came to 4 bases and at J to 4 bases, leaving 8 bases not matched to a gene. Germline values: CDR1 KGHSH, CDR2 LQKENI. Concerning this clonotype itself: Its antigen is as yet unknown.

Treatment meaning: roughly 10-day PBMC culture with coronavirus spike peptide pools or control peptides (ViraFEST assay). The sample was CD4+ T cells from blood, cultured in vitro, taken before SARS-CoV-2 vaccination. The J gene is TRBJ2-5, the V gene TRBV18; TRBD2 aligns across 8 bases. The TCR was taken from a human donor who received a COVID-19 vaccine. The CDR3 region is CASSRRAGAGETQYF. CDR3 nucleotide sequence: TGTGCCAGCTCACGACGAGCGGGGGCCGGAGAGACCCAGTACTTC.